Listed below are T cell receptor beta chains from one sample, sequenced in a study of blood T cell repertoires in COVID-19. Clones were sequenced by immunoSEQ multiplex PCR, and TCRdb holds only the in-frame ones, with some missing. The repertoire holds more than 250,000 clones, with approximately 90% as singletons. The specimen sequenced was peripheral blood. Every receptor here comes from a woman younger than 45 with COVID-19, enrolled during active disease. Both conserved end residues are part of each CDR3. Each record gives: V gene, J gene, CDR3 protein.

V: TRBV9; J: TRBJ1-2; CDR3: CASSGGGGYTF
V: TRBV6-5; J: TRBJ1-2; CDR3: CASSYSGALGNGGYTF
V: TRBV10-1; J: TRBJ1-5; CDR3: CASSATDYRPQHF
V: TRBV19; J: TRBJ1-4; CDR3: CASKFRDLLNEKLFF
V: TRBV2; J: TRBJ1-1; CDR3: CASSDPAGMNTEAFF
V: TRBV11-2; J: TRBJ2-7; CDR3: CASKDPGQGGEQYF
V: TRBV13; J: TRBJ2-1; CDR3: CASSLDSGWQTEQFF
V: TRBV7-9; J: TRBJ1-5; CDR3: CASRGTGSNQPQHF
V: TRBV6-6; J: TRBJ2-5; CDR3: CASSSTGGFQETQYF
V: TRBV7-2; J: TRBJ2-2; CDR3: CASSLVGRGTGELFF
V: TRBV4-1; J: TRBJ1-5; CDR3: CASSLTGLSGNQPQHF
V: TRBV11-3; J: TRBJ2-6; CDR3: CASSLGVANSGANVLTF
V: TRBV7-8; J: TRBJ1-6; CDR3: CASTTGTAVDSPLHF
V: TRBV5-6; J: TRBJ1-2; CDR3: CASSLVSGYGYTF
V: TRBV18; J: TRBJ1-3; CDR3: CASSPDRAGNTIYF
V: TRBV12-3/TRBV12-4; J: TRBJ1-3; CDR3: CASTTSNRNTIYF
V: TRBV6-5; J: TRBJ1-2; CDR3: CASKYQGYYGYTF
V: TRBV7-2; J: TRBJ2-1; CDR3: CASSLGHGGRNYEQFF
V: TRBV6-5; J: TRBJ2-6; CDR3: CASSYSQSGANVLTF
V: TRBV4-1; J: TRBJ1-3; CDR3: CASSPGPGASGNTIYF
V: TRBV6-6; J: TRBJ1-6; CDR3: CASSYVVVSYNSPLHF
V: TRBV3-1/TRBV3-2; J: TRBJ2-2; CDR3: CASSQGGGGTGELFF
V: TRBV11-2; J: TRBJ2-7; CDR3: CASSLAFEVGEQYF
V: TRBV7-6; J: TRBJ2-3; CDR3: CASSLAPSGGYTDTQYF
V: TRBV5-4; J: TRBJ2-5; CDR3: CASSLGSGETQYF
V: TRBV5-1; J: TRBJ2-3; CDR3: CASSSRTSGGVSTDTQYF
V: TRBV2; J: TRBJ1-6; CDR3: CASRTGGVNSPLHF
V: TRBV20-1; J: TRBJ2-1; CDR3: CSASEGAEQFF
V: TRBV20-1; J: TRBJ1-1; CDR3: CSARESTEAFF
V: TRBV30; J: TRBJ1-1; CDR3: CAWSRTEAFF
V: TRBV13; J: TRBJ2-3; CDR3: CASSWRGAHPTDTQYF
V: TRBV19; J: TRBJ2-1; CDR3: CASRGGLDEQFF
V: TRBV7-6; J: TRBJ1-5; CDR3: CASSAQGNSNQPQHF
V: TRBV6-5; J: TRBJ1-5; CDR3: CASTEESRQPQHF
V: TRBV7-9; J: TRBJ1-5; CDR3: CASSLNGQPQHF
V: TRBV11-3; J: TRBJ2-3; CDR3: CASRGLGPDTQYF
V: TRBV18; J: TRBJ2-3; CDR3: CASSPRGSADTQYF
V: TRBV24-1; J: TRBJ1-2; CDR3: CATSGQGSPFNYGYTF
V: TRBV7-2; J: TRBJ2-7; CDR3: CASSGGGGSYEQYF
V: TRBV12-2; J: TRBJ2-1; CDR3: CASRLAATSGGTPLSSYNEQFF
V: TRBV9; J: TRBJ1-3; CDR3: CASSVEGRVDGNTIYF
V: TRBV7-2; J: TRBJ2-2; CDR3: CASSGARTGELFF
V: TRBV6-1; J: TRBJ1-2; CDR3: CASSETGTNYGYTF
V: TRBV6-5; J: TRBJ1-1; CDR3: CASSPGGAGDEAFF
V: TRBV5-6; J: TRBJ2-7; CDR3: CASSLFDRLVFEQYF
V: TRBV18; J: TRBJ1-2; CDR3: CASSPGQINYGYTF
V: TRBV10-1; J: TRBJ1-5; CDR3: CASSYTRVFERMGNQPQHF
V: TRBV27; J: TRBJ2-7; CDR3: CASRPGTGDEQYF
V: TRBV9; J: TRBJ2-3; CDR3: CASSVTSESTQYF
V: TRBV6-2/TRBV6-3; J: TRBJ2-3; CDR3: CASSYGLARDTQYF
V: TRBV5-1; J: TRBJ1-1; CDR3: CASSLRQGSNTEAFF
V: TRBV19; J: TRBJ1-5; CDR3: CASMQGGNQPQHF
V: TRBV4-1; J: TRBJ1-6; CDR3: CASSQDWRERNNSPLHF
V: TRBV5-6; J: TRBJ2-5; CDR3: CASSSRETQYF
V: TRBV18; J: TRBJ1-4; CDR3: CASSPSRPGAQGEKLFF
V: TRBV24-1; J: TRBJ2-3; CDR3: CATTQGATDTQYF
V: TRBV11-3; J: TRBJ2-2; CDR3: CASSVRQARLTGELFF